The rows below give T cell receptor beta chains drawn from one sample of a study of T cell responses to AZD1222 COVID-19 vaccine. The repertoire was sequenced with immunoSEQ multiplex PCR; TCRdb's copy has only in-frame clones and lacks some. Here the sample spans around 160,000 clones, about 81% being singletons. The source was peripheral blood, collected on day 0 of MenACWY control vaccination. Every receptor here comes from an adult in good health. The CDR3 runs from the conserved cysteine through the conserved F or W. The order of the fields is clone size, J gene, D gene, V gene, CDR3 protein, CDR3 DNA. A D gene is named only where the DNA matches it firmly. The size field is filled for only some rows; it gives once, few, many or a size class.

>NA|TRBJ2-3|TRBD1|TRBV6-4
CASRTRTGGISTDTQYF
TGTGCCAGCAGGACCCGGACAGGCGGCATTAGCACAGATACGCAGTATTTT
>NA|TRBJ2-5|NA|TRBV6-1
CASSEGAGAVETQYF
TGTGCCAGCAGTGAAGGCGCCGGTGCGGTGGAGACCCAGTACTTC
>few|TRBJ1-1|NA|TRBV6-2/TRBV6-3
CASSPSEARYSLNTEAFF
TGTGCCAGCAGCCCCTCCGAGGCCCGATACTCCCTGAACACTGAAGCTTTCTTT
>NA|TRBJ1-4|TRBD1|TRBV3-1/TRBV3-2
CASSRGTGRGEKLFF
TGTGCCAGCAGCCGGGGGACAGGGAGAGGTGAAAAACTGTTTTTT
>many|TRBJ1-3|NA|TRBV7-9
CASSFGMGNTIYF
TGTGCCAGCAGCTTCGGTATGGGAAACACCATATATTTT
>NA|TRBJ1-1|NA|TRBV5-1
CASKLTVNTEAFF
TGCGCCAGCAAGCTTACCGTGAACACTGAAGCTTTCTTT
>NA|TRBJ1-1|TRBD1|TRBV7-8
CASSPRDRTLWTEAFF
TGTGCCAGCAGCCCCCGGGACAGGACCCTTTGGACTGAAGCTTTCTTT
>NA|TRBJ1-3|NA|TRBV2
CASSDQRHGRSSGNTIYF
TGTGCCAGCAGTGACCAGAGACACGGACGGAGCTCTGGAAACACCATATATTTT
>NA|TRBJ1-4|NA|TRBV4-2
CASSQEWGRTEKLFF
TGTGCCAGCAGCCAAGAGTGGGGTAGGACTGAAAAACTGTTTTTT
>many|TRBJ2-4|TRBD1|TRBV19
CASIGTGVAKNIQYF
TGTGCCAGTATAGGGACAGGGGTAGCCAAAAACATTCAGTACTTC
>NA|TRBJ2-2|NA|TRBV5-6
CASSLRGNTGELFF
TGTGCCAGCAGCTTACGGGGGAACACCGGGGAGCTGTTTTTT
>NA|TRBJ1-1|TRBD1|TRBV27
CASRLSYTGGTEAFF
TGTGCCAGCAGGCTGTCCTATACAGGGGGCACTGAAGCTTTCTTT
>NA|TRBJ2-1|TRBD1|TRBV29-1
CSGLQGIYYNEQFF
TGCAGCGGTCTACAGGGGATCTACTACAATGAGCAGTTCTTC
>NA|TRBJ2-5|NA|TRBV6-6
CASRYRTAAPETQYF
TGTGCCTCTCGGTATAGGACCGCCGCCCCAGAGACCCAGTACTTC
>NA|TRBJ1-3|NA|TRBV30
CAWRLGVGNTIYF
TGTGCCTGGAGATTAGGAGTTGGAAACACCATATATTTT